Presented here are 3 T cell receptor beta chains from one specimen sequenced in a study of post-analysis software for immune sequencing data. Prepared TCR beta cDNA libraries contained unique molecular identifiers. TCRdb reanalysed the PCR reads using MiXCR and keeps one entry per CDR3 protein. The sample lists roughly 150,000 distinct CDR3 sequences, 30% to 45% occurring once. This material consisted of blood, taken after autologous hematopoietic stem cell transplantation. Receptors were obtained from a girl aged 10 to 17 with multiple sclerosis.

This clonotype has just a few counts. The chain uses TRBV29-1 and TRBJ2-3; 11 bases match TRBD2. The CDR3 has 13 amino acids. Germline CDR1 reads SQVTM; CDR2 reads ANQGSEA. CDR3 residues: CRTSGIGTDTQYF. DNA for the CDR3: TGCAGGACTAGCGGGATCGGCACAGATACGCAGTATTTT.

The V call is TRBV21-1, the J call TRBJ2-7; the DNA was not compared with TRBD1, the D call given in the table. TRBV21-1 is noted as a pseudogene. CDR3 size: 16 residues. CDR3 sequence: CASSKVQPGRAYEQYF. The CDR3, as DNA: TGTGCCAGCAGCAAAGTCCAACCCGGGCGGGCCTACGAGCAGTACTTC.

This clonotype was counted a few times. One end of the junction fails to match germline, which may point to a read error. The chain links TRBV29-1 to TRBJ2-5; possible D gene TRBD2, 5 bases. Looked up from germline, CDR1 is SQVTM and CDR2 is ANQGSEA. The CDR3 is made up of 13 amino acids. The CDR3 DNA is TGCGGCGTTGATGAGGGTAGCCCGGAGACCCAGTACTTC. Translating gives CGVDEGSPETQYF. Full variable domain (missing parts from reference TRBV29-1 and TRBJ2-5): SAVISQKPSRDICQRGTSLTIQCQVDSQVTMMFWYRQQPGQSLTLIATANQGSEATYESGFVIDKFPISRPNLTFSTLTVSNMSPEDSSIYLCGVDEGSPETQYFGPGTRLLVL.